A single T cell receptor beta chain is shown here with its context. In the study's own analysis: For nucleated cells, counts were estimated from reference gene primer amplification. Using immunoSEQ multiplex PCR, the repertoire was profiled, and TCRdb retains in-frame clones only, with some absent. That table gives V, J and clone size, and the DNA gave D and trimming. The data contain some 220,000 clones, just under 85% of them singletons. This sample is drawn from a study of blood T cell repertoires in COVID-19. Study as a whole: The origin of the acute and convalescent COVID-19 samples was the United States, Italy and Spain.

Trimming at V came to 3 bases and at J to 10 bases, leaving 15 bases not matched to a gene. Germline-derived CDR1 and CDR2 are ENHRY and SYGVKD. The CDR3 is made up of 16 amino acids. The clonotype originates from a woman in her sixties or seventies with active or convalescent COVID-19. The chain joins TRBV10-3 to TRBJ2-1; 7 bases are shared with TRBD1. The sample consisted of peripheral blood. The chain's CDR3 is CAISDFATGARGEQFF. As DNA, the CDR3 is TGTGCCATCAGTGATTTCGCTACAGGGGCCCGAGGGGAGCAGTTCTTC.